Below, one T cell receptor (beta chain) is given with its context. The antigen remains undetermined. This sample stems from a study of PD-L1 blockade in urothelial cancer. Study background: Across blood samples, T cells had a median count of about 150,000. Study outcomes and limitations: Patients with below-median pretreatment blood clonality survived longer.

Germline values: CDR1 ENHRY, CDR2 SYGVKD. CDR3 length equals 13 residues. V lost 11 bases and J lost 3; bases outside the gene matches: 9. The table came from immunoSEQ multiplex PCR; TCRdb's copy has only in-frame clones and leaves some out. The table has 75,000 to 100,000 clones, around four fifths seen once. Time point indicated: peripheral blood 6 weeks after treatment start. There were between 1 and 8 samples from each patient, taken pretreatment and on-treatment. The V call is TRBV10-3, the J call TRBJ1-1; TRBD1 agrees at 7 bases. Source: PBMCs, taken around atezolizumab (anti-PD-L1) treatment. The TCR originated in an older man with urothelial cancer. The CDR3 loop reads CAGHDREDTEAFF. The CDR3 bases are TGTGCCGGACACGACAGGGAGGACACTGAAGCTTTCTTT.